This TCR beta chain was identified during a study of T cell repertoires in cytomegalovirus infection. Study overall: Carrying CMV and the relevant HLA type showed in public TCR beta signatures.

As for this clonotype: The antigen remains unidentified.

One entry per CDR3 protein, called by TCRdb with MiXCR from the reads. Found here are around 210,000 distinct CDR3 sequences, about 7% of them singletons; the top ten hold roughly 6.5%. V gave up 5 bases and J gave up 3 bases, with 13 bases separating them. Germline V gene lookup returns CDR1 DFQATT and CDR2 SNEGSKA (reference sequence). This CDR3 has 13 residues. General observations from the study: Dominant in the ex vivo response were TCR beta clonotypes restricted by HLA-C and specific for CMV. The study identified carriers of CMV plus the relevant HLA from cumulative public TCR beta family frequency.

The gene calls are TRBV20-1 and TRBJ1-1; no definite D call. Sample: PBMCs. The receptor was isolated from a human donor in good health (CMV status not recorded). Some clones in this sample may be carry-over from other donors' samples. The CDR3 DNA is TGCAGTGCTTCCCTTGGCCGATACACTGAAGCTTTCTTT. Translating it yields CSASLGRYTEAFF.